What follows are 15 T cell receptor beta chains derived from one specimen sequenced in a study of glioma-infiltrating T cells after dendritic cell vaccination. As for time point: after dendritic cell vaccination, including at tumor progression/relapse. This table comes from immunoSEQ multiplex PCR, and its TCRdb copy is limited to in-frame clones, with some not included. The table lists roughly 100,000 clones, 90% of them singletons. Here the sequenced sample was blood, taken after dendritic cell vaccination. The source is a human donor with glioblastoma.

J is TRBJ1-5 and V is TRBV2; 8 bases map to TRBD1. The J segment lost 2 bases and the V segment lost 3 bases, leaving 0 bases of the junction unmatched. The germline gives CDR1 SNHLY, CDR2 FYNNEI. The CDR3 extends over 14 amino acids. The CDR3 DNA sequence: TGTGCCAGCAGTGAGACAGGGGGCAATCAGCCCCAGCATTTT. This encodes CASSETGGNQPQHF.

V gene TRBV5-1 combines with J gene TRBJ2-3; unclear D gene. From germline, CDR1 is SGHRS and CDR2 YFSETQ. V was cut by 4 bases and J by 4 bases, with 10 bases left in between. This CDR3 region has 13 residues. The CDR3 protein is CASSPAAADTQYF. CDR3 sequence (DNA): TGCGCCAGCAGCCCGGCTGCGGCAGATACGCAGTATTTT.

The genes are TRBV2 and TRBJ2-6; TRBD1 matches 7 bases. J gave up 1 base and V 7 bases, and 4 bases lay outside the gene matches. Germline values: CDR1 SNHLY, CDR2 FYNNEI. This CDR3 has 15 amino acids. This chain's CDR3 is CASTGQLSGANVLTF. The DNA of the CDR3 is TGTGCCAGCACGGGACAGCTATCTGGGGCCAACGTCCTGACTTTC.

The rearrangement joins TRBV5-4 to TRBJ2-1, with D perhaps matching TRBD2 (5 bases). CDR1 and CDR2 from the germline V gene are SGHNT and YYREEE (reference sequence). The CDR3 has 14 amino acids. Trimming cost V 7 bases and J 6 bases, with 17 bases left between them. CDR3 residues: CASETRLAPNEQFF. The CDR3 DNA reads TGTGCCAGCGAAACGAGGCTAGCCCCCAATGAGCAGTTCTTC. Looking up the rest from reference TRBV5-4 and TRBJ2-1 gives the full variable domain: ETGVTQSPTHLIKTRGQQVTLRCSSQSGHNTVSWYQQALGQGPQFIFQYYREEENGRGNFPPRFSGLQFPNYSSELNVNALELDDSALYLCASETRLAPNEQFFGPGTRLTVL.

The chain uses TRBV9 and TRBJ1-1, with D uncertain. This CDR3 has 14 residues. Germline-derived CDR1 and CDR2 are SGDLS and YYNGEE. V was cut by 3 bases and J by 1 base, with 10 bases left in between. The CDR3 DNA reads as TGTGCCAGCAGCGCCAGACACTGGAACACTGAAGCTTTCTTT. It codes for CASSARHWNTEAFF.

This rearrangement joins TRBV5-1 to TRBJ1-2, with 10 bases matching TRBD1. Per the germline V gene, CDR1 is SGHRS and CDR2 is YFSETQ. J gave up 4 bases and V 3 bases, and 6 bases lay outside the gene matches. The CDR3 runs to 15 residues. In DNA, the CDR3 is TGCGCCAGCAGCTCCCTCGGGACAGGGGTCTATGGCTACACCTTC. It codes for CASSSLGTGVYGYTF.

This clone came up once. In DNA form, the CDR3 reads TGTGCCAGCAGTGAACAGGCAGGGGCTAACTACGAGCAGTACTTC. It yields the protein CASSEQAGANYEQYF. V is TRBV6-1 and J is TRBJ2-7, with D tentatively TRBD1 (6 bases). CDR1 and CDR2 (germline): MNHNS, SASEGT. Trimming removed 2 bases at V and 3 bases at J, with 14 bases between. The CDR3 is made up of 15 amino acids.

The chain couples TRBV2 to TRBJ2-1; TRBD2 matches at 12 bases. CDR1 is SNHLY and CDR2 is FYNNEI in the germline V gene. The CDR3 has 15 amino acids. J lost 7 bases, V lost 1 base, and 2 bases had no gene match. The CDR3 loop is CASSEGTSGKNEQFF. DNA for the CDR3: TGTGCCAGCAGTGAAGGGACTAGCGGGAAAAATGAGCAGTTCTTC.

In nucleotides, the CDR3 is TGTGCCAGCAGCCAAGGGGGTAGCGGGACCTCAGGGGCCAACGTCCTGACTTTC. Translation gives CASSQGGSGTSGANVLTF. V is TRBV4-2 and J is TRBJ2-6, with 8 bases that match TRBD2. CDR3 length: 18 residues. V was clipped by 1 base and J by 4 bases; unmatched bases: 9. Germline CDR1 LGHNA, CDR2 YNFKEQ.

V usage is TRBV13 and J usage is TRBJ1-3, with a weak D call TRBD1 (6 bases). The V end lost 4 bases, the J end lost 4 bases, and 11 bases lay between the germline ends. Germline V gene sequence: CDR1 PRHDT, CDR2 FYEKMQ (reference sequence). The CDR3 consists of 14 residues. This CDR3 is CASSSGHSGNTIYF. In nucleotides, the CDR3 is TGTGCCAGCAGCTCGGGACACTCGGGAAACACCATATATTTT.

This clone was counted a single time. The chain combines TRBV14 with TRBJ1-1; D is unresolved. CDR1 SGHDN and CDR2 FVKESK come from the germline V gene. The CDR3 has 13 residues. Trimming took 8 bases from V and 10 from J, leaving 20 bases between them. CDR3: CASGRGRWEGAFF. The DNA for the CDR3 is TGTGCCAGCGGCCGAGGACGGTGGGAGGGAGCTTTCTTT. The full variable domain, its missing parts supplied by reference TRBV14 and TRBJ1-1, is EAGVTQFPSHSVIEKGQTVTLRCDPISGHDNLYWYRRVMGKEIKFLLHFVKESKQDESGMPNNRFLAERTGGTYSTLKVQPAELEDSGVYFCASGRGRWEGAFFGQGTRLTVV.

The chain recombines TRBV6-5 with TRBJ2-7, with 11 bases aligning to TRBD1. V shed 0 bases and J 6 bases; nucleotides not matched to a gene: 4. CDR1 MNHEY and CDR2 SVGAGI come from the germline V gene. The CDR3 has 15 residues. The CDR3 protein is CASSYSGQGAGEQYF. The DNA for the CDR3 is TGTGCCAGCAGTTACTCTGGACAGGGGGCGGGCGAGCAGTACTTC.

CDR3 in DNA: TGTGCCAGCAGCAAAGAACAGGACACCGGGGAGCTGTTTTTT. It codes for CASSKEQDTGELFF. The chain carries TRBV21-1 and TRBJ2-2; the table gives TRBD1 as D, unverified against the DNA. TRBV21-1 represents a pseudogene. CDR3 length: 14 amino acids.

The chain has TRBV25-1 and TRBJ1-1; 8 bases map to TRBD1. With 1 base clipped from V and 2 bases from J, the junction kept 6 bases outside the gene matches. The germline V gene has CDR1 MGHDK and CDR2 SYGVNS. The CDR3 covers 16 residues. CDR3 region: CASSEFGTGVNTEAFF. The CDR3 region has the DNA TGTGCCAGCAGTGAATTCGGGACAGGAGTTAACACTGAAGCTTTCTTT.

The rearrangement uses TRBV9 and TRBJ2-1; 9 bases agree with TRBD2. Germline V gives CDR1 SGDLS, CDR2 YYNGEE. The CDR3 covers 15 residues. J gave up 5 bases and V 0 bases, and 3 bases lay outside the gene matches. For the CDR3, the DNA is TGTGCCAGCAGCGTAGTATCTAGCGGGAACAATGAGCAGTTCTTC. It is translated as CASSVVSSGNNEQFF.